This is a list of T cell receptor beta chains from one sample in a study of identical twins. In TCRdb, the 5' RACE reads were re-called with MiXCR into one record per CDR3 protein. The sample lists approximately 230,000 distinct CDR3 sequences; 11% to 15% were seen once. The sequenced sample was memory (CD45RO+) T cells sorted from blood. The receptor set was obtained from a woman aged 18-30 years in good health. The CDR3 runs from the conserved cysteine through the conserved F or W. Each record gives: CDR3 length, V gene, clone size, J gene, D gene, CDR3 protein, CDR3 DNA. The D gene is left open where the match is weak. Some rows have no size entry. The others give once, few or many, or a class for an expanded clone.

CDR3 length: 13; V gene: TRBV7-8; clone size: few; J gene: TRBJ1-5; D gene: NA; CDR3 protein: CASSLDREWPQHF; CDR3 DNA: TGTGCCAGCAGCTTAGACAGGGAATGGCCCCAGCATTTT
CDR3 length: 16; V gene: TRBV12-3/TRBV12-4; clone size: many; J gene: TRBJ2-2; D gene: NA; CDR3 protein: CASSPSPFLRPGELFF; CDR3 DNA: TGTGCCAGCAGTCCTTCCCCCTTCCTCAGGCCCGGGGAGCTGTTTTTT
CDR3 length: 13; V gene: TRBV10-2; clone size: many; J gene: TRBJ2-7; D gene: NA; CDR3 protein: CASSSEPAYEQYF; CDR3 DNA: TGCGCCAGCAGCAGCGAGCCAGCCTACGAGCAGTACTTC
CDR3 length: 14; V gene: TRBV7-9; clone size: NA; J gene: TRBJ2-3; D gene: NA; CDR3 protein: CASSPIWRTDTQYF; CDR3 DNA: TGTGCCAGCAGCCCTATCTGGCGGACAGATACGCAGTATTTT
CDR3 length: 17; V gene: TRBV29-1; clone size: many; J gene: TRBJ2-3; D gene: NA; CDR3 protein: CSVEALGTASNTDTQYF; CDR3 DNA: TGCAGCGTTGAAGCGCTAGGGACTGCCTCCAATACAGATACGCAGTATTTT
CDR3 length: 16; V gene: TRBV6-1; clone size: NA; J gene: TRBJ2-1; D gene: TRBD2; CDR3 protein: CASTLRGLAPYNEQFF; CDR3 DNA: TGTGCCAGCACCCTAAGAGGACTAGCACCCTACAATGAGCAGTTCTTC
CDR3 length: 12; V gene: TRBV9; clone size: NA; J gene: TRBJ2-7; D gene: NA; CDR3 protein: CASSVGVGEQYF; CDR3 DNA: TGTGCCAGCAGCGTAGGGGTGGGTGAGCAGTACTTC
CDR3 length: 12; V gene: TRBV29-1; clone size: NA; J gene: TRBJ2-5; D gene: NA; CDR3 protein: CSVVGLQETQYF; CDR3 DNA: TGCAGCGTTGTAGGACTGCAAGAGACCCAGTACTTC
CDR3 length: 14; V gene: TRBV25-1; clone size: few; J gene: TRBJ2-1; D gene: TRBD2; CDR3 protein: CASSLAGGGNEQFF; CDR3 DNA: TGTGCCAGCAGTTTAGCGGGAGGTGGCAATGAGCAGTTCTTC
CDR3 length: 15; V gene: TRBV5-6; clone size: NA; J gene: TRBJ2-1; D gene: NA; CDR3 protein: CATKQRGGALNEQFF; CDR3 DNA: TGTGCCACTAAGCAGAGAGGGGGGGCCCTCAATGAGCAGTTCTTC
CDR3 length: 13; V gene: TRBV20-1; clone size: few; J gene: TRBJ2-1; D gene: TRBD1; CDR3 protein: CSASHPSGGEQFF; CDR3 DNA: TGCAGTGCTAGTCATCCCTCAGGGGGTGAGCAGTTCTTC
CDR3 length: 12; V gene: TRBV3-1; clone size: NA; J gene: TRBJ1-1; D gene: NA; CDR3 protein: CASGARYTEAFF; CDR3 DNA: TGTGCCAGCGGGGCCAGGTACACTGAAGCTTTCTTT
CDR3 length: 16; V gene: TRBV15; clone size: NA; J gene: TRBJ2-6; D gene: NA; CDR3 protein: CATSRERESGANVLTF; CDR3 DNA: TGTGCCACCAGCAGAGAGAGGGAGTCTGGGGCCAACGTCCTGACTTTC
CDR3 length: 16; V gene: TRBV27; clone size: many; J gene: TRBJ2-1; D gene: NA; CDR3 protein: CASTLFGPGQSNEQFF; CDR3 DNA: TGTGCCAGCACCTTGTTCGGACCAGGCCAATCGAATGAGCAGTTCTTC
CDR3 length: 13; V gene: TRBV7-6; clone size: NA; J gene: TRBJ2-5; D gene: NA; CDR3 protein: CASSLGDRETQYF; CDR3 DNA: TGTGCCAGCAGCTTAGGTGACAGGGAGACCCAGTACTTC
CDR3 length: 13; V gene: TRBV9; clone size: NA; J gene: TRBJ1-1; D gene: TRBD1; CDR3 protein: CASSPEGQTEAFF; CDR3 DNA: TGTGCCAGCAGCCCCGAGGGACAGACTGAAGCTTTCTTT
CDR3 length: 13; V gene: TRBV27; clone size: many; J gene: TRBJ1-2; D gene: NA; CDR3 protein: CASSLRKGRGYTF; CDR3 DNA: TGTGCCAGCAGTTTAAGGAAAGGGAGAGGCTACACCTTC
CDR3 length: 15; V gene: TRBV4-1; clone size: NA; J gene: TRBJ1-2; D gene: NA; CDR3 protein: CASSQVRDRYYGYTF; CDR3 DNA: TGCGCCAGCAGCCAGGTCCGGGACCGGTACTATGGCTACACCTTC
CDR3 length: 12; V gene: TRBV20-1; clone size: few; J gene: TRBJ2-3; D gene: NA; CDR3 protein: CSARDWTDTQYF; CDR3 DNA: TGCAGTGCTAGAGATTGGACAGATACGCAGTATTTT
CDR3 length: 14; V gene: TRBV20-1; clone size: few; J gene: TRBJ2-5; D gene: TRBD2; CDR3 protein: CSAALRGGHGTQYF; CDR3 DNA: TGCAGTGCTGCGTTACGGGGGGGCCACGGGACCCAGTACTTC
CDR3 length: 17; V gene: TRBV7-8; clone size: NA; J gene: TRBJ1-4; D gene: TRBD1; CDR3 protein: CASSLAVFGQGGEKLFF; CDR3 DNA: TGTGCCAGCAGCTTAGCGGTCTTTGGACAGGGAGGTGAAAAACTGTTTTTT
CDR3 length: 16; V gene: TRBV6-5; clone size: few; J gene: TRBJ1-3; D gene: NA; CDR3 protein: CASSYSGIYSGNTIYF; CDR3 DNA: TGTGCCAGCAGTTACTCCGGGATATACTCTGGAAACACCATATATTTT
CDR3 length: 12; V gene: TRBV11-2; clone size: NA; J gene: TRBJ2-7; D gene: TRBD2; CDR3 protein: CASSMPGGHQYF; CDR3 DNA: TGTGCCAGCAGCATGCCGGGAGGGCATCAGTACTTC
CDR3 length: 15; V gene: TRBV3-1; clone size: NA; J gene: TRBJ2-1; D gene: NA; CDR3 protein: CASSQARNTYNEQFF; CDR3 DNA: TGTGCCAGCAGCCAAGCGAGGAATACCTACAATGAGCAGTTCTTC
CDR3 length: 14; V gene: TRBV29-1; clone size: many; J gene: TRBJ1-4; D gene: NA; CDR3 protein: CSVNPIGGAEKLFF; CDR3 DNA: TGCAGCGTCAACCCGATTGGGGGGGCTGAAAAACTGTTTTTT
CDR3 length: 11; V gene: TRBV11-2; clone size: few; J gene: TRBJ1-5; D gene: NA; CDR3 protein: CASSPGGAQHF; CDR3 DNA: TGTGCCAGCAGCCCGGGGGGGGCCCAGCATTTT
CDR3 length: 14; V gene: TRBV15; clone size: NA; J gene: TRBJ2-1; D gene: NA; CDR3 protein: CATSRGGSSDEQFF; CDR3 DNA: TGTGCCACCAGCAGAGGAGGGAGTAGCGATGAGCAGTTCTTC
CDR3 length: 14; V gene: TRBV11-2; clone size: few; J gene: TRBJ2-5; D gene: NA; CDR3 protein: CASSLGPTGETQYF; CDR3 DNA: TGTGCCAGCAGCTTAGGTCCGACCGGGGAGACCCAGTACTTC
CDR3 length: 14; V gene: TRBV12-3/TRBV12-4; clone size: many; J gene: TRBJ1-3; D gene: NA; CDR3 protein: CASSFNRAGNTIYF; CDR3 DNA: TGTGCCAGCAGTTTCAACAGGGCGGGAAACACCATATATTTT
CDR3 length: 16; V gene: TRBV10-3; clone size: NA; J gene: TRBJ2-1; D gene: TRBD2; CDR3 protein: CATLNTGLARYNEQFF; CDR3 DNA: TGTGCCACCTTGAACACGGGACTAGCGAGATACAATGAGCAGTTCTTC
CDR3 length: 14; V gene: TRBV2; clone size: few; J gene: TRBJ1-2; D gene: NA; CDR3 protein: CASSEGTARYGYTF; CDR3 DNA: TGTGCCAGCAGTGAAGGGACGGCGCGCTATGGCTACACCTTC
CDR3 length: 14; V gene: TRBV6-1; clone size: NA; J gene: TRBJ2-1; D gene: NA; CDR3 protein: CASRRGPNPNEQFF; CDR3 DNA: TGTGCCAGCAGGCGGGGGCCCAACCCCAATGAGCAGTTCTTC
CDR3 length: 12; V gene: TRBV20-1; clone size: few; J gene: TRBJ2-5; D gene: NA; CDR3 protein: CSARRQRETQYF; CDR3 DNA: TGCAGTGCTAGGCGGCAGCGAGAGACCCAGTACTTC
CDR3 length: 18; V gene: TRBV4-1; clone size: NA; J gene: TRBJ2-1; D gene: TRBD1; CDR3 protein: CASSQEFSLQGPREEQFF; CDR3 DNA: TGCGCCAGCAGCCAAGAGTTCTCCTTACAGGGGCCTAGGGAGGAGCAGTTCTTC
CDR3 length: 13; V gene: TRBV7-8; clone size: NA; J gene: TRBJ2-7; D gene: NA; CDR3 protein: CASSGGFSYEQYF; CDR3 DNA: TGTGCCAGCAGCGGGGGGTTTTCCTACGAGCAGTACTTC
CDR3 length: 14; V gene: TRBV6-5; clone size: NA; J gene: TRBJ2-1; D gene: NA; CDR3 protein: CASSYLDTQGEQFF; CDR3 DNA: TGTGCCAGCAGTTACCTGGACACCCAGGGTGAGCAGTTCTTC
CDR3 length: 13; V gene: TRBV20-1; clone size: few; J gene: TRBJ2-7; D gene: NA; CDR3 protein: CSASGSVIYEQYF; CDR3 DNA: TGCAGTGCTAGCGGGAGCGTCATCTACGAGCAGTACTTC
CDR3 length: 14; V gene: TRBV2; clone size: NA; J gene: TRBJ2-7; D gene: NA; CDR3 protein: CASSDWAGSYEQYF; CDR3 DNA: TGTGCCAGCAGTGACTGGGCAGGGTCCTACGAGCAGTACTTC
CDR3 length: 15; V gene: TRBV12-3/TRBV12-4; clone size: many; J gene: TRBJ2-5; D gene: TRBD2; CDR3 protein: CASRIAGGVVETQYF; CDR3 DNA: TGTGCCAGCAGAATAGCGGGGGGGGTAGTGGAGACCCAGTACTTC
CDR3 length: 13; V gene: TRBV2; clone size: NA; J gene: TRBJ1-1; D gene: NA; CDR3 protein: CASNRIEGTEAFF; CDR3 DNA: TGTGCCAGCAACAGGATTGAGGGAACTGAAGCTTTCTTT
CDR3 length: 14; V gene: TRBV7-2; clone size: NA; J gene: TRBJ2-3; D gene: NA; CDR3 protein: CASSLRGSADTQYF; CDR3 DNA: TGTGCCAGCAGCTTACGGGGCTCAGCAGATACGCAGTATTTT
CDR3 length: 16; V gene: TRBV10-1; clone size: NA; J gene: TRBJ2-2; D gene: NA; CDR3 protein: CASSESGRTNTGELFF; CDR3 DNA: TGCGCCAGCAGTGAGTCGGGCAGGACGAACACCGGGGAGCTGTTTTTT
CDR3 length: 10; V gene: TRBV7-9; clone size: NA; J gene: TRBJ1-2; D gene: NA; CDR3 protein: CASSSDGYTF; CDR3 DNA: TGTGCCAGCAGCTCTGATGGCTACACCTTC
CDR3 length: 15; V gene: TRBV19; clone size: few; J gene: TRBJ2-2; D gene: NA; CDR3 protein: CASREQTVLAGELFF; CDR3 DNA: TGTGCCAGTAGGGAGCAAACTGTTTTGGCCGGGGAGCTGTTTTTT
CDR3 length: 12; V gene: TRBV20-1; clone size: NA; J gene: TRBJ2-5; D gene: NA; CDR3 protein: CSAREYGETQYF; CDR3 DNA: TGCAGTGCTAGAGAATATGGAGAGACCCAGTACTTC
CDR3 length: 13; V gene: TRBV4-2; clone size: few; J gene: TRBJ2-3; D gene: NA; CDR3 protein: CASSQGPVATQYF; CDR3 DNA: TGTGCCAGCAGCCAAGGGCCTGTTGCTACGCAGTATTTT
CDR3 length: 16; V gene: TRBV12-3/TRBV12-4; clone size: NA; J gene: TRBJ2-1; D gene: TRBD2; CDR3 protein: CASSSQTSGRALEQFF; CDR3 DNA: TGTGCCAGCAGTTCCCAGACTAGCGGGAGGGCCCTGGAGCAGTTCTTC
CDR3 length: 18; V gene: TRBV7-2; clone size: NA; J gene: TRBJ2-7; D gene: TRBD2; CDR3 protein: CASSLAPSLAARTYEQYF; CDR3 DNA: TGTGCCAGCAGCCTAGCCCCTTCACTAGCGGCAAGAACCTACGAGCAGTACTTC
CDR3 length: 14; V gene: TRBV5-1; clone size: few; J gene: TRBJ1-2; D gene: NA; CDR3 protein: CASSTGGINYGYTF; CDR3 DNA: TGCGCCAGCAGCACCGGAGGCATTAACTATGGCTACACCTTC
CDR3 length: 12; V gene: TRBV20-1; clone size: NA; J gene: TRBJ1-1; D gene: NA; CDR3 protein: CSASRDNTEAFF; CDR3 DNA: TGCAGTGCCTCCAGGGATAACACTGAAGCTTTCTTT
CDR3 length: 14; V gene: TRBV5-1; clone size: NA; J gene: TRBJ2-5; D gene: NA; CDR3 protein: CASSPDQSLETQYF; CDR3 DNA: TGCGCCAGCAGCCCCGACCAGTCCCTAGAGACCCAGTACTTC